The subject of this entry is one TCR beta chain. The CDR3 is 13 residues long. Germline CDR1 WSHSY, CDR2 SAAADI. J gave up 3 bases and V 7 bases, and 3 bases lay outside the gene matches. The sample originates from a study of blood T cell repertoires in COVID-19. About the research overall: Samples taken during acute and convalescent COVID-19 were collected in the United States, Italy and Spain. T cells, B-cell-depleted T cells, or PBMCs supplied cDNA or gDNA.

Repertoires were generated with immunoSEQ multiplex PCR, while TCRdb's copy carries only in-frame clones and drops some. The data contain 140,000 to 150,000 clones, around 89% of them singletons. The sample taken for sequencing was peripheral blood. The chain employs TRBV10-2 and TRBJ2-1; TRBD1 agrees at 7 bases. The sequence was obtained from a man in his 60s with active or convalescent COVID-19. CDR3 residues: CASTGQLYNEQFF. The CDR3 region has the DNA TGCGCCAGCACGGGACAGCTCTACAATGAGCAGTTCTTC.